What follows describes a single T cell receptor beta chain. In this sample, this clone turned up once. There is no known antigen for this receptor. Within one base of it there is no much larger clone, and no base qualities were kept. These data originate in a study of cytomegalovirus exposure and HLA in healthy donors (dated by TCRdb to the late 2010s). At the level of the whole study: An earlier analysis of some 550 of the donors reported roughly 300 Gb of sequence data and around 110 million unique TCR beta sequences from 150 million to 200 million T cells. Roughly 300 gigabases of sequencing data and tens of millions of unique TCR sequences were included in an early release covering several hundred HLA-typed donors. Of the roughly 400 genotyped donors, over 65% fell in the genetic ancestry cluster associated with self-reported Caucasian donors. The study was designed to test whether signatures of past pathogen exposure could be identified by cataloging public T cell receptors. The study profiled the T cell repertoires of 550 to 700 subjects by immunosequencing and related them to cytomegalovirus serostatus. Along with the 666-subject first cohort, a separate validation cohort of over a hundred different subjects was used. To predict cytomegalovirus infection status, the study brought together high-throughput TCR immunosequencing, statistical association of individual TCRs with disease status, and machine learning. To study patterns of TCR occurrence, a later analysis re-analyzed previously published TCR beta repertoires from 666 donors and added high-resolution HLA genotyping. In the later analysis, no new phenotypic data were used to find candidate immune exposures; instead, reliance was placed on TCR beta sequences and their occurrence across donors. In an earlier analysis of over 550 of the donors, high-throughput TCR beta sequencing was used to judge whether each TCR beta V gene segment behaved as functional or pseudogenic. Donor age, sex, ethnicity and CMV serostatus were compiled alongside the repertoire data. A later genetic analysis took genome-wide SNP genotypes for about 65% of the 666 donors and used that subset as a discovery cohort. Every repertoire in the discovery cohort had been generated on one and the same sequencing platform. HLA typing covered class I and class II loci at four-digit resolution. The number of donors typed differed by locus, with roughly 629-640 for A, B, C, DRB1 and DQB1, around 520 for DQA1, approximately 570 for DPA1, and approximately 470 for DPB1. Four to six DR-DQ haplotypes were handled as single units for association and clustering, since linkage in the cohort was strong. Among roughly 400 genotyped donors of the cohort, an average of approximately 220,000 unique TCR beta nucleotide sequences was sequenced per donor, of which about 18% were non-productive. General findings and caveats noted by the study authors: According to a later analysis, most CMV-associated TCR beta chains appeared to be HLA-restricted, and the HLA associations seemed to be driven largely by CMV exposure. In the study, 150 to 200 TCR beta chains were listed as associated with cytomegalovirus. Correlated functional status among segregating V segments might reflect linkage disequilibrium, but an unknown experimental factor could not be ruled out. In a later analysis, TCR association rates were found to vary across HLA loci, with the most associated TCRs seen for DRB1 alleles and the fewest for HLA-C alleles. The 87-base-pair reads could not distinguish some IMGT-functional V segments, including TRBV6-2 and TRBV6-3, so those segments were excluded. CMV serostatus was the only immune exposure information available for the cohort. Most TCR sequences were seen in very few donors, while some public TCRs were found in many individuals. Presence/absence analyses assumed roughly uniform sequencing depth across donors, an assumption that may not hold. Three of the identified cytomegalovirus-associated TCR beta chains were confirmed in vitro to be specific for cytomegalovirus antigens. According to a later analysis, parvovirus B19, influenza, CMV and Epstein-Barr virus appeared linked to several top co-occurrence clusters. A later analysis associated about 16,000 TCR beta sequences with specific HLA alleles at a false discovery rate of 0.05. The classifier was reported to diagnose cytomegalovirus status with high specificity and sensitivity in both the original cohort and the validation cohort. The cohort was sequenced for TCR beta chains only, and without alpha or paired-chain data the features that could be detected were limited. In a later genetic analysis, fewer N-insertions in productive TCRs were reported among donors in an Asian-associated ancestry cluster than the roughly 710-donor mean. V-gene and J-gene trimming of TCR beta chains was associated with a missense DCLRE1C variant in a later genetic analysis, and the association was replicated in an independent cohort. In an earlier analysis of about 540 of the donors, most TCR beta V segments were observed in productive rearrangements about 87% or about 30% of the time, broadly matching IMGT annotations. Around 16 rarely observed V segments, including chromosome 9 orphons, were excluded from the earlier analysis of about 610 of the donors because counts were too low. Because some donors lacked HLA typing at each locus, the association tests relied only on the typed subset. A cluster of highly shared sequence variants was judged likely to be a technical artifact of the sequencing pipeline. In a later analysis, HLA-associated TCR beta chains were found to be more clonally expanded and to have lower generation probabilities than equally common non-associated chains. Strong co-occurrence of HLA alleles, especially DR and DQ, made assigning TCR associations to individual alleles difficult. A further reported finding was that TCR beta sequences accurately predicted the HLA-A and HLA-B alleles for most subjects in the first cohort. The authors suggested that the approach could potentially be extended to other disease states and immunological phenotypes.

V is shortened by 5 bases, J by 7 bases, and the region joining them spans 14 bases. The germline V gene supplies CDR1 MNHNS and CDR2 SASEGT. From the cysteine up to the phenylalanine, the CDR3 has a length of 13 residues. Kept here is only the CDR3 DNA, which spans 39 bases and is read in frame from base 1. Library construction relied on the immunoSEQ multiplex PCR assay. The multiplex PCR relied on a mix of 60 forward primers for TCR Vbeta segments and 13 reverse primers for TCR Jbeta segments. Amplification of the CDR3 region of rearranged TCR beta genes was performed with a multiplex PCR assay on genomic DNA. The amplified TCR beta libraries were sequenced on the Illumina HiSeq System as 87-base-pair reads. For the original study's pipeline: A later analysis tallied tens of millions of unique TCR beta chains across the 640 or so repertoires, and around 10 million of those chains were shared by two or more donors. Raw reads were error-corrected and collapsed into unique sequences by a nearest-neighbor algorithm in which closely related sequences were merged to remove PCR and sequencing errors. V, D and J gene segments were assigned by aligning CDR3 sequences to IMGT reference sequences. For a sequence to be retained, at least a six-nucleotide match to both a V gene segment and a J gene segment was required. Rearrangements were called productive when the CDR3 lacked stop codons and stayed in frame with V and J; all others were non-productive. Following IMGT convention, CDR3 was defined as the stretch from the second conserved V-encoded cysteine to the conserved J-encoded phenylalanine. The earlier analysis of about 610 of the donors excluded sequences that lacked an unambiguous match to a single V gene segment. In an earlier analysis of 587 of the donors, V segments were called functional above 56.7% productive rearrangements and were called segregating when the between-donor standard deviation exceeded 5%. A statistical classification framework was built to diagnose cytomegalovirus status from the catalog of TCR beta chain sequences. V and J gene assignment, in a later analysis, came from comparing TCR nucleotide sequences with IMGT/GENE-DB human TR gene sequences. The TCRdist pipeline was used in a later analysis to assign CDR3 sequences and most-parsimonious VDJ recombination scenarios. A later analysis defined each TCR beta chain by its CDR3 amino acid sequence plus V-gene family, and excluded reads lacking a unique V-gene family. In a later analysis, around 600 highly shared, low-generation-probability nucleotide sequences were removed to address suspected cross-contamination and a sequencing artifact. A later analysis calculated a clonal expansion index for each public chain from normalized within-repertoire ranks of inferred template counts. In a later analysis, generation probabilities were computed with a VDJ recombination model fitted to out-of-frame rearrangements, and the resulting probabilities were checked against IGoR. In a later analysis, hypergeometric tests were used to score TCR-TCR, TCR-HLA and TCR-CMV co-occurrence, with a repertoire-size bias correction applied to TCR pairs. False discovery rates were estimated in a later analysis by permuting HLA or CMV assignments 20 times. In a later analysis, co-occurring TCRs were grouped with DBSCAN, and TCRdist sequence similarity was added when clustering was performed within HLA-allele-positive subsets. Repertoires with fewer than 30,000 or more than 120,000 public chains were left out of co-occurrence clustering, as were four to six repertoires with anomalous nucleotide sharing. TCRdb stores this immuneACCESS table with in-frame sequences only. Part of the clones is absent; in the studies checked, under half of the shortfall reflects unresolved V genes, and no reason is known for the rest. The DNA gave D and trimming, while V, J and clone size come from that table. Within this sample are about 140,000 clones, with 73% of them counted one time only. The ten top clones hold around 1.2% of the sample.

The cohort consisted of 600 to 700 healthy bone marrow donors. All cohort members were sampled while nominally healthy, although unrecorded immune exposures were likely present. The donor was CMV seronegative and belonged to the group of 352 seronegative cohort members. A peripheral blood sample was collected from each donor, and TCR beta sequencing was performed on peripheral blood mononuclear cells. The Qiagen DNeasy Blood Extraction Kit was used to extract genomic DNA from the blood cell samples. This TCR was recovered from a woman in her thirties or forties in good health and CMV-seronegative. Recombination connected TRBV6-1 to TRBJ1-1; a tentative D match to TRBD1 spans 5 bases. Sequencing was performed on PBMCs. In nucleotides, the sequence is TGTGCCAGCAGTCCCCACCCCGACAGTGAAGCTTTCTTT. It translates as CASSPHPDSEAFF.